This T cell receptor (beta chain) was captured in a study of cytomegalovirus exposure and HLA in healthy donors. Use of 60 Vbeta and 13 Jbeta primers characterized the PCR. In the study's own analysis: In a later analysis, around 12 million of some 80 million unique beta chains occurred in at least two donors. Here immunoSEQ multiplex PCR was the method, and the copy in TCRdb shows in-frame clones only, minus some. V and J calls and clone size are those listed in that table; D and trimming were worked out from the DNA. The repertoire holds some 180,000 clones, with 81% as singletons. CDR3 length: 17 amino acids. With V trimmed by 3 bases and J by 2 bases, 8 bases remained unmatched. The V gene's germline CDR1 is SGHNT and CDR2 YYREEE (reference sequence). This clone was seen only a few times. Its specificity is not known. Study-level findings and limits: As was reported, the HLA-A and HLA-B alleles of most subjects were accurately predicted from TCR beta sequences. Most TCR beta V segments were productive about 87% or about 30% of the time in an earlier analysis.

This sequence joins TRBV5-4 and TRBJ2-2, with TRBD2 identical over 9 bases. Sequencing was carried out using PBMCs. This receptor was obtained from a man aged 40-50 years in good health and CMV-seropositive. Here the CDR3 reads CASSSALAGPNTGELFF. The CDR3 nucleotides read TGTGCCAGCAGCTCCGCCCTAGCGGGACCCAACACCGGGGAGCTGTTTTTT.